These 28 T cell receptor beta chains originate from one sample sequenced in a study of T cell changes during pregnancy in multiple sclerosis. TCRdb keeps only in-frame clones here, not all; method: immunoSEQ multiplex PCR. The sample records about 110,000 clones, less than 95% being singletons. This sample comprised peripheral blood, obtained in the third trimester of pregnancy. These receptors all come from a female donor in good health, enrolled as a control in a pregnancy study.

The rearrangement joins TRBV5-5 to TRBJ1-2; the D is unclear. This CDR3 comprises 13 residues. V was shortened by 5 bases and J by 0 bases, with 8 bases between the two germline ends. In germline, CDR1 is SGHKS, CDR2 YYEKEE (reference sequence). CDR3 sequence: CASRTSPNYGYTF. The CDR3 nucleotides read TGTGCCAGCAGGACAAGTCCTAACTATGGCTACACCTTC. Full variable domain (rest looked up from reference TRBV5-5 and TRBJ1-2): DAGVTQSPTHLIKTRGQQVTLRCSPISGHKSVSWYQQVLGQGPQFIFQYYEKEERGRGNFPDRFSARQFPNYSSELNVNALLLGDSALYLCASRTSPNYGYTFGSGTRLTVV.

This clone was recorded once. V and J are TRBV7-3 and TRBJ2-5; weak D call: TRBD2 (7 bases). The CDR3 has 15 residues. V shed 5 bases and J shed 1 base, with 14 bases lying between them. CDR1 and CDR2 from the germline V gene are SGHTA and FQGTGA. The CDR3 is CASSLDGGPQETQYF. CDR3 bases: TGTGCCAGCAGCCTCGACGGGGGGCCCCAAGAGACCCAGTACTTC.

The CDR3, as DNA: TGTGCCTGGAGTGTACCGGGCAGGGACTATCAGCCCCAGCATTTT. It is translated as CAWSVPGRDYQPQHF. The chain recombines TRBV30 with TRBJ1-5, with a tentative D call TRBD1 (5 bases). This CDR3 spans 15 amino acids. Germline CDR1 GTSNPN, CDR2 SVGIG (reference sequence). Trimming stripped 0 bases from V and 5 bases from J, with 14 bases between.

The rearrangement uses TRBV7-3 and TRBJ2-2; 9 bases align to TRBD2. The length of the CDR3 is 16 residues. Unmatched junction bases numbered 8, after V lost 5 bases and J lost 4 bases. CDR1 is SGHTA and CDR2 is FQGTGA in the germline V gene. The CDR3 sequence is CASSVSGGGGTGELFF. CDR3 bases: TGTGCCAGCAGCGTTAGCGGGGGAGGCGGCACCGGGGAGCTGTTTTTT.

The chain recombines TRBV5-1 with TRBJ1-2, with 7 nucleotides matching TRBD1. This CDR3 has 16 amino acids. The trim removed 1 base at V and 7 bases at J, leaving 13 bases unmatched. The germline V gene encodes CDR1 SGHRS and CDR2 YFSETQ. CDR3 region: CASSLSVRGQVAGYTF. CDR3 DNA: TGCGCCAGCAGCTTGTCGGTTAGGGGGCAAGTGGCTGGCTACACCTTC. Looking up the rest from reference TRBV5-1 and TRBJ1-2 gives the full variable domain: KAGVTQTPRYLIKTRGQQVTLSCSPISGHRSVSWYQQTPGQGLQFLFEYFSETQRNKGNFPGRFSGRQFSNSRSEMNVSTLELGDSALYLCASSLSVRGQVAGYTFGSGTRLTVV.

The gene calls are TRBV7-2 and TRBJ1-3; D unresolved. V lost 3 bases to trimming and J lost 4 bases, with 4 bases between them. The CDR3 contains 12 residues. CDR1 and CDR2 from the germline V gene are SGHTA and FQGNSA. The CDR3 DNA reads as TGTGCCAGCAGCTTTGCGGGAAACACCATATATTTT. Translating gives CASSFAGNTIYF. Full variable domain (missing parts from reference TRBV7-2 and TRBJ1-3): GAGVSQSPSNKVTEKGKDVELRCDPISGHTALYWYRQSLGQGLEFLIYFQGNSAPDKSGLPSDRFSAERTGGSVSTLTIQRTQQEDSAVYLCASSFAGNTIYFGEGSWLTVV.

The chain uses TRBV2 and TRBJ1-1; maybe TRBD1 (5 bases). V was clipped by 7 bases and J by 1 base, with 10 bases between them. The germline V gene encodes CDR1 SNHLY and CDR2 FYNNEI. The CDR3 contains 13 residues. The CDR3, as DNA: TGTGCCAGCACCCCCGACAGGAACACTGAAGCTTTCTTT. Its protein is CASTPDRNTEAFF.

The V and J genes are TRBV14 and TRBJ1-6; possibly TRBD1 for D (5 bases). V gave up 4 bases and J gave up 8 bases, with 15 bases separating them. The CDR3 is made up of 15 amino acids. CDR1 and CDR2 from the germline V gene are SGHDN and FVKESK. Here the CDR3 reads CASSLGLALDSPLHF. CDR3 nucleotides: TGTGCCAGCAGCCTGGGACTGGCATTGGATTCACCCCTCCACTTT.

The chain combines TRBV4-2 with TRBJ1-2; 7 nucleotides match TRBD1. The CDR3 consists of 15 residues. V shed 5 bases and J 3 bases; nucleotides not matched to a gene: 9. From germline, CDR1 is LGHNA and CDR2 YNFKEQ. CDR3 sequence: CASSTPHQGDYGYTF. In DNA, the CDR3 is TGTGCCAGCAGCACCCCGCATCAGGGGGACTATGGCTACACCTTC.

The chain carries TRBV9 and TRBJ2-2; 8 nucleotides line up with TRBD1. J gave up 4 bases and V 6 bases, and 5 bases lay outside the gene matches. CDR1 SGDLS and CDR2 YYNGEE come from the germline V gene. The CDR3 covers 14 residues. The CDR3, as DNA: TGTGCCAGCACCGAGACAGGGGCCACCGGGGAGCTGTTTTTT. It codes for CASTETGATGELFF. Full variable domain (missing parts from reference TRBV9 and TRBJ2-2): DSGVTQTPKHLITATGQRVTLRCSPRSGDLSVYWYQQSLDQGLQFLIQYYNGEERAKGNILERFSAQQFPDLHSELNLSSLELGDSALYFCASTETGATGELFFGEGSRLTVL.

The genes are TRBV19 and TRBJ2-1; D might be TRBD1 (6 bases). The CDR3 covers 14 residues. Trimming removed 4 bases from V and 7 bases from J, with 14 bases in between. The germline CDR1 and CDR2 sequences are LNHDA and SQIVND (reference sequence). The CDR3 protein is CASSTMDRNNEQFF. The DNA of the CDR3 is TGTGCCAGTAGTACCATGGACAGAAATAATGAGCAGTTCTTC.

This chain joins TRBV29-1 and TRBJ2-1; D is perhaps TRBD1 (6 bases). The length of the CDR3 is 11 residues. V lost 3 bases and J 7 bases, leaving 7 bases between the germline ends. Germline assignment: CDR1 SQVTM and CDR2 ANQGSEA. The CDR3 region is CSVDRGNEQFF. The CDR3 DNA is TGCAGCGTTGACAGGGGTAATGAGCAGTTCTTC.

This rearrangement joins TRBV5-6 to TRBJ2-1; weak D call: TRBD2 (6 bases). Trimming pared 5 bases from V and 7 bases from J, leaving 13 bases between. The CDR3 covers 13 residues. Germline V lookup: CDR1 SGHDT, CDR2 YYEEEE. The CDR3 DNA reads TGTGCCAGCAGAAAAGTTCGGGGGAATGAGCAGTTCTTC. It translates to CASRKVRGNEQFF.

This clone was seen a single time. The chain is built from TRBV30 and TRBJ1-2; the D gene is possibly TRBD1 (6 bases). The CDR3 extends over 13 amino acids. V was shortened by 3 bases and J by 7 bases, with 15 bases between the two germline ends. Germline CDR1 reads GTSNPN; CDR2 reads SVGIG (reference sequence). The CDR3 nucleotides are TGTGCCTGGAGGGCGGGAGAGGGGGGTGGCTACACCTTC. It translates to CAWRAGEGGGYTF.

CDR3 protein: CASSIIDGINQPQHF. As DNA, the CDR3 is TGTGCCAGTAGTATTATAGACGGGATCAATCAGCCCCAGCATTTT. V is TRBV19 and J is TRBJ1-5; D not certain. V gave up 3 bases and J gave up 3 bases, with 12 bases separating them. The CDR3 loop spans 15 amino acids. The germline V gene encodes CDR1 LNHDA and CDR2 SQIVND (reference sequence).

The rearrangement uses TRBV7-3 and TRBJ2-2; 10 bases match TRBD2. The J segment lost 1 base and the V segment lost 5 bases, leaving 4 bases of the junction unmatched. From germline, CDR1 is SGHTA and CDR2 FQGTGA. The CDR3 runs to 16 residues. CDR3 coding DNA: TGTGCCAGCAGCCCTGGACTAGCGGTGAACACCGGGGAGCTGTTTTTT. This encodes CASSPGLAVNTGELFF.

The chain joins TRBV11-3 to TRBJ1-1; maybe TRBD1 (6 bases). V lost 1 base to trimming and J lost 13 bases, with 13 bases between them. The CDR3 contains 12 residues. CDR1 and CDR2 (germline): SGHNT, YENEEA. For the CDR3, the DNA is TGTGCCAGCAGCTTAGGGGGGCGGGAGGGTTTCTTT. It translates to CASSLGGREGFF. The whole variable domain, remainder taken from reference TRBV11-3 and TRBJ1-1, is EAGVVQSPRYKIIEKKQPVAFWCNPISGHNTLYWYLQNLGQGPELLIRYENEEAVDDSQLPKDRFSAERLKGVDSTLKIQPAELGDSAVYLCASSLGGREGFFGQGTRLTVV.

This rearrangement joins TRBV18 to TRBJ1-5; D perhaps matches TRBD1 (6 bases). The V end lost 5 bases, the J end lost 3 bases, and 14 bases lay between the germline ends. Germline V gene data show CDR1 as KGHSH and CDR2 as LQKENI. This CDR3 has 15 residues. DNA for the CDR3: TGTGCCAGCTCAAGACTCGGACAGAACAATCAGCCCCAGCATTTT. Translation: CASSRLGQNNQPQHF.

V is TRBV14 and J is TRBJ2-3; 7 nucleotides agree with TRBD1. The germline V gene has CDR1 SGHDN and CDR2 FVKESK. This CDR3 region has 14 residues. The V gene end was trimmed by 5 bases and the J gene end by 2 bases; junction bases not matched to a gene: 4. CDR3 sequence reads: CASSTTGITDTQYF. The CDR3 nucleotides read TGTGCCAGCAGCACGACAGGGATCACAGATACGCAGTATTTT. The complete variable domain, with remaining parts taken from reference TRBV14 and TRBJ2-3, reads EAGVTQFPSHSVIEKGQTVTLRCDPISGHDNLYWYRRVMGKEIKFLLHFVKESKQDESGMPNNRFLAERTGGTYSTLKVQPAELEDSGVYFCASSTTGITDTQYFGPGTRLTVL.

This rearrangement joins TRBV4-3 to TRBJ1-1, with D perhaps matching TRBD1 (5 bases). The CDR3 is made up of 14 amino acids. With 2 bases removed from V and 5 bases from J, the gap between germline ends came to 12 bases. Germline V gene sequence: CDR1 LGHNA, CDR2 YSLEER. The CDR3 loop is CASSQTGEGTEAFF. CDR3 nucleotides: TGCGCCAGCAGCCAAACCGGGGAGGGGACTGAAGCTTTCTTT.

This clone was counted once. The CDR3 DNA sequence: TGTGCCAGCAGTTTTGGAGGGACCCAGTACTTC. Translating gives CASSFGGTQYF. The V call is TRBV27, the J call TRBJ2-5, with D possibly TRBD2 on 5 matching bases. Trimming shortened V by 3 bases and J by 7 bases, and 6 bases separated the two germline ends. Per the germline V gene, CDR1 is MNHEY and CDR2 is SMNVEV (reference sequence). The CDR3 runs 11 residues.

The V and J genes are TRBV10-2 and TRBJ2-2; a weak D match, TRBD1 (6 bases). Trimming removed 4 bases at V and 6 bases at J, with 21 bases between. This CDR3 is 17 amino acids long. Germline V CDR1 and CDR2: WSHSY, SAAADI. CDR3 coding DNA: TGCGCCAGCAGTGCCGATTACAGGGTATCAGGGGCCGGGGAGCTGTTTTTT. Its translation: CASSADYRVSGAGELFF.

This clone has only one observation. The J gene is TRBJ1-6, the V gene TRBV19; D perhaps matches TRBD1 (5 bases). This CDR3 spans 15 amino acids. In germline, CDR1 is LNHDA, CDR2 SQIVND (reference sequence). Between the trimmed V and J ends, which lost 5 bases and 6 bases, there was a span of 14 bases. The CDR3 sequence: CASSERQSVNSPLHF. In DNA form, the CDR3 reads TGTGCCAGTAGTGAAAGACAGTCAGTTAATTCACCCCTCCACTTT.

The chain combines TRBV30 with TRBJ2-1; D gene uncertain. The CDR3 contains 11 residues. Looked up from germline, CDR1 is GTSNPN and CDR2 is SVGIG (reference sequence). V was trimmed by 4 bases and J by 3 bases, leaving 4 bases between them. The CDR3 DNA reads TGTGCCTGGACCAACTACAATGAGCAGTTCTTC. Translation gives CAWTNYNEQFF.

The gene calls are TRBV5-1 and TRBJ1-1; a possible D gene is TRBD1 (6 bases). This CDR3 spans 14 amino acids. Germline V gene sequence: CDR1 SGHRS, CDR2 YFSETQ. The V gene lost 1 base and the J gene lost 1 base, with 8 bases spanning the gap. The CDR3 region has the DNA TGCGCCAGCAGCTTGACAGGGAAGAACACTGAAGCTTTCTTT. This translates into CASSLTGKNTEAFF. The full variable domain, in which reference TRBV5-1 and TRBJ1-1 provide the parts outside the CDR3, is KAGVTQTPRYLIKTRGQQVTLSCSPISGHRSVSWYQQTPGQGLQFLFEYFSETQRNKGNFPGRFSGRQFSNSRSEMNVSTLELGDSALYLCASSLTGKNTEAFFGQGTRLTVV.

The chain's CDR3 is CASSQTGPGQSSTDTQYF. The CDR3 DNA is TGCGCCAGCAGCCAGACCGGTCCGGGACAGTCTAGCACAGATACGCAGTATTTT. The chain couples TRBV4-1 to TRBJ2-3; 7 positions agree with TRBD1. Germline trimming cut 3 bases from V and 0 bases from J; bases unmatched to any gene: 12. CDR3 length: 18 residues. Germline CDR1 is MGHRA and CDR2 is YSYEKL.

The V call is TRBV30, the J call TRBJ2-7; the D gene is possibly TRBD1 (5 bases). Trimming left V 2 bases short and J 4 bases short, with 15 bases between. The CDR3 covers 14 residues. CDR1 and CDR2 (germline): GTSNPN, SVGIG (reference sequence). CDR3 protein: CAWSWLEGAYEQYF. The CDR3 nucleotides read TGTGCCTGGAGTTGGCTAGAAGGGGCATACGAGCAGTACTTC.

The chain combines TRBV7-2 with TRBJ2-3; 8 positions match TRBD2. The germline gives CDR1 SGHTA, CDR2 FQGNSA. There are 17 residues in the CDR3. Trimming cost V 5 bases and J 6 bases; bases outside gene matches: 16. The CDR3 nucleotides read TGTGCCAGCAGCACCGGGACTAGAGGTTTTATTACGGATACGCAGTATTTT. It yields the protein CASSTGTRGFITDTQYF.